These 9 T cell receptor beta chains share one sample of origin, sequenced in a study of shared clonotypes between healthy human individuals. Here immunoSEQ multiplex PCR was the method, and the copy in TCRdb shows in-frame clones only, minus some. The sample holds millions of clones, just over 90% seen once. Sequencing used naive CD4+ T cells sorted from blood. Subset of the sample: CD45RA+ positively selected. These receptors were taken from a man younger than 35 in good health.

The chain combines TRBV10-3 with TRBJ2-3; 8 positions match TRBD2. Trimming took 10 bases from V and 1 from J; bases not matched to a gene: 4. The CDR3 extends over 13 amino acids. Germline V gene data show CDR1 as ENHRY and CDR2 as SYGVKD. As DNA, the CDR3 is TGTGCCAGCAATAGCGGGGGCACAGATACGCAGTATTTT. It codes for CASNSGGTDTQYF.

The rearrangement links TRBV7-9 to TRBJ1-1; perhaps TRBD1 as D (6 bases). Germline CDR1 is SEHNR and CDR2 is FQNEAQ (reference sequence). The CDR3 sequence is 16 residues long. V gave up 1 base and J gave up 0 bases, with 12 bases separating them. The CDR3 DNA follows: TGTGCCAGCAGCTTAGGGTTGGGACACGTGAACACTGAAGCTTTCTTT. This sequence encodes CASSLGLGHVNTEAFF.

The chain links TRBV10-3 to TRBJ2-3; D is perhaps TRBD2 (6 bases). V dropped 3 bases and J dropped 6 bases, with 13 bases sitting between them. Germline CDR1 and CDR2: ENHRY and SYGVKD. The CDR3 loop spans 14 amino acids. CDR3 nucleotides: TGTGCCATCAGTGATAGGGAGGATCAGGATACGCAGTATTTT. It codes for CAISDREDQDTQYF.

This clone was observed once. Other DNA sequences in the sample encode the same CDR3. The rearrangement links TRBV5-1 to TRBJ2-1, with D possibly TRBD1 on 5 matching bases. The V end lost 0 bases, the J end lost 6 bases, and 7 bases lay between the germline ends. Germline lookup yields CDR1 SGHRS and CDR2 YFSETQ. CDR3 length: 13 residues. The CDR3 spells CASSLGGPNEQFF. CDR3 in DNA: TGCGCCAGCAGCTTGGGGGGCCCCAATGAGCAGTTCTTC.

This sequence joins TRBV11-3 and TRBJ2-5; no clear D gene. Trimming took off 1 base at V and 2 bases at J, with 8 bases between the two ends. Germline CDR1 and CDR2: SGHNT and YENEEA. This CDR3 spans 14 amino acids. The CDR3: CASSLGDVQETQYF. The DNA for the CDR3 is TGTGCCAGCAGCTTAGGGGATGTACAAGAGACCCAGTACTTC.

The chain combines TRBV5-1 with TRBJ2-5, with 13 bases that match TRBD2. The V and J ends lost 4 bases and 4 bases, in that order; junction bases with no gene match: 7. Germline V gene data show CDR1 as SGHRS and CDR2 as YFSETQ. The CDR3 length is 16 residues. For the CDR3, the DNA is TGCGCCAGCAGCCCCGGACTAGCGGGAGCAATAGAGACCCAGTACTTC. Its translation: CASSPGLAGAIETQYF.

The genes are TRBV2 and TRBJ2-1; 10 bases fit TRBD1. The CDR3 contains 15 residues. After removal of 6 bases from V and 4 bases from J, the junction contained 6 bases not matched to a gene. Germline CDR1 and CDR2: SNHLY and FYNNEI. CDR3 protein: CASSRDRGDYNEQFF. The CDR3 DNA follows: TGTGCCAGCAGCAGGGACAGGGGTGATTACAATGAGCAGTTCTTC.

The chain has TRBV7-2 and TRBJ1-1; D might be TRBD1 (5 bases). The CDR3 contains 16 residues. CDR1 and CDR2 from the germline V gene are SGHTA and FQGNSA. Trimming cost V 3 bases and J 5 bases, with 19 bases left between them. The CDR3 is CASSFGHTGVGTEAFF. CDR3 bases: TGTGCCAGCAGCTTTGGACACACAGGTGTTGGAACTGAAGCTTTCTTT.

Note on this clone: The same CDR3 can be traced to other DNA sequences in this sample. The V and J genes are TRBV20-1 and TRBJ2-5, with D perhaps matching TRBD2 (6 bases). The CDR3 runs to 11 residues. Trimming took off 6 bases at V and 2 bases at J, with 7 bases between the two ends. The germline gives CDR1 DFQATT, CDR2 SNEGSKA (reference sequence). Here the CDR3 DNA reads TGCAGTGCCGGGAGACAAGAGACCCAGTACTTC. Residues: CSAGRQETQYF.